This T cell receptor beta chain originates from a study of blood T cell repertoires in COVID-19. Profiling relied on immunoSEQ multiplex PCR, and the TCRdb table lists in-frame clones only, not all of them. The sample lists 200,000 or so clones; 86% were seen once. This CDR3 spans 14 amino acids. In germline, CDR1 is MGHDK, CDR2 SYGVNS. V lost 2 bases, J lost 1 base, and 8 bases lay in between. The sequenced sample was peripheral blood. V and J are TRBV25-1 and TRBJ1-1; D is undetermined. This TCR derives from a man between 45 and 60 years old with acute or convalescent COVID-19. CDR3 sequence reads: CASSEAGKNTEAFF. The CDR3, as DNA: TGTGCCAGCAGTGAAGCGGGCAAGAACACTGAAGCTTTCTTT.